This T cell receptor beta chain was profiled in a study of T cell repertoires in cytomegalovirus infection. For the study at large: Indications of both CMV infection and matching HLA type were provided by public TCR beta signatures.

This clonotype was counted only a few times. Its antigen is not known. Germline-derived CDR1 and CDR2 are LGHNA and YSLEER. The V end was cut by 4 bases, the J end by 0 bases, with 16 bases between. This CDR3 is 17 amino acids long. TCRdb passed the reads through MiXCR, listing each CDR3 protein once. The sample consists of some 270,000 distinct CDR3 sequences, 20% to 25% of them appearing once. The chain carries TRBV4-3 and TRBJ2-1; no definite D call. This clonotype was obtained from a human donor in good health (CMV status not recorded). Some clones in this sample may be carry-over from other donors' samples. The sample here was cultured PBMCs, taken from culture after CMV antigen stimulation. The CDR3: CASSPTAASNSYNEQFF. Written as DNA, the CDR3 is TGCGCCAGCAGCCCAACCGCTGCGAGCAACTCCTACAATGAGCAGTTCTTC.